This is a list of T cell receptor beta chains from one sample in a study of blood T cell repertoires in COVID-19. Sequencing was performed with immunoSEQ multiplex PCR; in TCRdb, only in-frame clones are kept and a portion is missing. The sample has about 160,000 clones, around 92% seen once. The sequenced material came from peripheral blood. These receptor sequences come from a young man with COVID-19, enrolled during active disease. Both conserved end residues are part of each CDR3. A D gene is named only where the DNA matches it firmly. Size tells how often a clone was seen (once, few, many) or the class of an expanded clone, and some rows leave it out.

size	J	D	V	DNA	CDR3
.	TRBJ2-7	TRBD1	TRBV4-2	TGTGCCAGCAGCGAAACCGGGACAGGAGAGTCCTACGAGCAGTACTTC	CASSETGTGESYEQYF
.	TRBJ2-2	.	TRBV7-8	TGTGCCAGCGTTCATGTTCTATATGAGGATGCTGCGAACACCGGGGAGCTGTTTTTT	CASVHVLYEDAANTGELFF
.	TRBJ1-6	TRBD1	TRBV18	TGTGCCAGCTCGCTACAGGGGAAGGATTCACCCCTCCACTTT	CASSLQGKDSPLHF
.	TRBJ2-1	.	TRBV7-3	TGTGCCAGCAGTAGCGGTTCCTACAATGAGCAGTTCTTC	CASSSGSYNEQFF
few	TRBJ1-2	.	TRBV5-4	TGTGCCAGCAGCTTACAGGGACGGACCTATGGCTACACCTTC	CASSLQGRTYGYTF
.	TRBJ1-1	.	TRBV27	TGTGCCAGCAGTGGCAGTCTGAACACTGAAGCTTTCTTT	CASSGSLNTEAFF
.	TRBJ2-1	TRBD2	TRBV5-4	TGTGCCAGCAGCTCGGGACTAGCGGGAGACAATGAGCAGTTCTTC	CASSSGLAGDNEQFF
.	TRBJ2-1	TRBD2	TRBV15	TGTGCCACCAGCCCGACTAGCGTATCTTACAATGAGCAGTTCTTC	CATSPTSVSYNEQFF
.	TRBJ1-1	.	TRBV12-5	TGTGCTAGTGGTTTGGTATTGAGCCACCTGAACACTGAAGCTTTCTTT	CASGLVLSHLNTEAFF
.	TRBJ1-4	TRBD1	TRBV7-3	TGTGCCAGCAGCTTAACGGGGACAGTCGGAGAAAAACTGTTTTTT	CASSLTGTVGEKLFF
.	TRBJ2-1	TRBD2	TRBV7-9	TGTGCCAGCAGCAAAGGGGAGCGGGGGGCCTCTTTCCGTGAGCAGTTCTTC	CASSKGERGASFREQFF
once	TRBJ1-1	.	TRBV20-1	TGCAGTGCTAGAGTACGAGGGGAAGCTTTCTTT	CSARVRGEAFF
.	TRBJ1-2	TRBD1	TRBV28	TGTGCCAGCAGTTTGGGGCAGGGGGCTTTCTATGGCTACACCTTC	CASSLGQGAFYGYTF
.	TRBJ1-1	.	TRBV9	TGTGCCAGCAGCGTCGGGAGAAACACTGAAGCTTTCTTT	CASSVGRNTEAFF
.	TRBJ2-1	TRBD2	TRBV19	TGTGCCAGTAGTATAGTCCCTAGCGGGCCTATCGTGCAGTTCTTC	CASSIVPSGPIVQFF
.	TRBJ1-1	TRBD1	TRBV3-1/TRBV3-2	TGTGCCAGCAGCCAAGGTGGGGACAGGCCTCTGGAGGAAGCTTTCTTT	CASSQGGDRPLEEAFF
once	TRBJ1-1	.	TRBV19	TGTGCCAGTAGCCTCCGTGAGCACACTGAAGCTTTCTTT	CASSLREHTEAFF
.	TRBJ2-2	TRBD2	TRBV9	TGTGCCAGCAGCCGGGGGGGCTCGAACACCGGGGAGCTGTTTTTT	CASSRGGSNTGELFF
.	TRBJ2-2	.	TRBV3-1/TRBV3-2	TGTGCCAGCACCGTCAGTAAGACCGGGGAGCTGTTTTTT	CASTVSKTGELFF
.	TRBJ1-4	.	TRBV7-2	TGTGCCAGCAGCTTAGCTACTACAACTAATGAAAAACTGTTTTTT	CASSLATTTNEKLFF
.	TRBJ1-6	.	TRBV5-1	TGCGCCAGCAGCCCGGACGGCGGGAGGCATTCACCCCTCCACTTT	CASSPDGGRHSPLHF
.	TRBJ2-1	.	TRBV30	TGTGCCTGGAGTGCCGGTATCTACAATGAGCAGTTCTTC	CAWSAGIYNEQFF
few	TRBJ2-3	TRBD2	TRBV19	TGTGCCAGTAGTACCTCTAGCGGGGGACTCACAGATACGCAGTATTTT	CASSTSSGGLTDTQYF
once	TRBJ1-6	.	TRBV11-2	TGTGCCAGCAGCCCAGGCGACGGTGATAATTCACCCCTCCACTTT	CASSPGDGDNSPLHF
.	TRBJ1-2	.	TRBV28	TGTGCCAGCAGTTTTGGACAACCTTATGGCTACACCTTC	CASSFGQPYGYTF
.	TRBJ1-3	.	TRBV7-9	TGTGCCAGCAGCCCGAGGGCCCCGAGGGGGAACACCATATATTTT	CASSPRAPRGNTIYF
few	TRBJ2-1	TRBD1	TRBV24-1	TGTGCCACCAGTGACCCCGGAAGACAGGGCGGTGAGCAGTTCTTC	CATSDPGRQGGEQFF
few	TRBJ1-1	.	TRBV29-1	TGCAGCGCACCTCTAGGGGGAGACGCTTTCTTT	CSAPLGGDAFF
.	TRBJ2-1	TRBD2	TRBV7-2	TGTGCCAGCAGCTTAGCTAGCGGGGGCCTCTCCTACAATGAGCAGTTCTTC	CASSLASGGLSYNEQFF
.	TRBJ2-5	.	TRBV15	TGTGCCACCAGCAGAGCCCCAGGGGTGGGAGAGACCCAGTACTTC	CATSRAPGVGETQYF
.	TRBJ2-7	TRBD2	TRBV4-3	TGCGCCAGCAGCCAAGAGGTTCTAGCGGCGTCATACGAGCAGTACTTC	CASSQEVLAASYEQYF
.	TRBJ1-2	.	TRBV5-6	TGTGCCAGCAGCTTGGGTCAGGGCTTGGGCGGCTACACCTTC	CASSLGQGLGGYTF
.	TRBJ2-1	.	TRBV12-3/TRBV12-4	TGTGCCAGCAGTTTCGAAGCTGAGCAGTTCTTC	CASSFEAEQFF
.	TRBJ2-1	.	TRBV4-1	TGCGCCAGCAGCCTTATTTCGATGAACGGCGGTGAGCAGTTCTTC	CASSLISMNGGEQFF
.	TRBJ2-3	.	TRBV6-5	TGTGCCAGCAGTTACACAACTACCCTGGGAGATACGCAGTATTTT	CASSYTTTLGDTQYF
.	TRBJ1-2	.	TRBV5-1	TGCGCCAGCAGCTTGGATCAGGGGAACTATGGCTACACCTTC	CASSLDQGNYGYTF
.	TRBJ1-6	.	TRBV4-3	TGCGCCAGCAGCCAAGGGGTTACTAAGAGCTCCTATAATTCACCCCTCCACTTT	CASSQGVTKSSYNSPLHF
.	TRBJ2-1	TRBD2	TRBV19	TGTGCCAGTAGTGCGACTAGCGGGAGGAGCTCCTACAATGAGCAGTTCTTC	CASSATSGRSSYNEQFF
.	TRBJ2-3	TRBD2	TRBV7-2	TGTGCCAGCAGCTCAGCGCTAGCGGGGGCTACAGATACGCAGTATTTT	CASSSALAGATDTQYF
.	TRBJ1-1	TRBD1	TRBV10-3	TGTGCCATCAGAAGGGACAGGGGCACTGAAGCTTTCTTT	CAIRRDRGTEAFF
.	TRBJ1-1	.	TRBV30	TGTGCCTGGAGTGTACTCCCACCTAACACTGAAGCTTTCTTT	CAWSVLPPNTEAFF
once	TRBJ1-2	.	TRBV5-5	TGTGCCAGCAGCATCATGCACACACAAAACTATGGCTACACCTTC	CASSIMHTQNYGYTF
.	TRBJ1-4	TRBD1	TRBV6-5	TGTGCCAGCAGCCCCGACAGGGAGGCTGAAAAACTGTTTTTT	CASSPDREAEKLFF
.	TRBJ1-4	TRBD1	TRBV7-3	TGTGCCAGCAGCGACCTCAGGGGGAGAGGTGAAAAACTGTTTTTT	CASSDLRGRGEKLFF
.	TRBJ1-2	TRBD1	TRBV11-2	TGTGCCAGCAGCTTAAGTGCCGGACAGGGTAATGCAAACACCTTC	CASSLSAGQGNANTF
.	TRBJ2-7	TRBD2	TRBV19	TGTGCCAGTAGTATAGGGACTAGCGGGCTTTCCTACGAGCAGTACTTC	CASSIGTSGLSYEQYF
.	TRBJ2-7	.	TRBV27	TGTGCCAGCAGATTAACGGGTGTCTCCTACGAGCAGTACTTC	CASRLTGVSYEQYF
.	TRBJ1-1	.	TRBV11-3	TGTGCCAGCAGCTCGTGGGGGGAGGATGGAGGGGCTTTCTTT	CASSSWGEDGGAFF
few	TRBJ1-1	.	TRBV27	TGTGCCAGCAGTTCTAACACTGAAGCTTTCTTT	CASSSNTEAFF
.	TRBJ2-1	TRBD2	TRBV5-1	TGCGCCAGCAGCTTCTCAGCGGGAGGGCAAAATGAGCAGTTCTTC	CASSFSAGGQNEQFF
.	TRBJ2-7	TRBD1	TRBV11-3	TGTGCCAGCAGCCCAGGGGACAGATCCTACGAGCAGTACTTC	CASSPGDRSYEQYF
.	TRBJ1-2	.	TRBV3-1/TRBV3-2	TGTGCCAGCAGCCAAGACCAGGGGAAGAACTATGGCTACACCTTC	CASSQDQGKNYGYTF
.	TRBJ1-4	.	TRBV7-6	TGTGCCAGCAGCCGACAGAATGGGGTTAATGAAAAACTGTTTTTT	CASSRQNGVNEKLFF